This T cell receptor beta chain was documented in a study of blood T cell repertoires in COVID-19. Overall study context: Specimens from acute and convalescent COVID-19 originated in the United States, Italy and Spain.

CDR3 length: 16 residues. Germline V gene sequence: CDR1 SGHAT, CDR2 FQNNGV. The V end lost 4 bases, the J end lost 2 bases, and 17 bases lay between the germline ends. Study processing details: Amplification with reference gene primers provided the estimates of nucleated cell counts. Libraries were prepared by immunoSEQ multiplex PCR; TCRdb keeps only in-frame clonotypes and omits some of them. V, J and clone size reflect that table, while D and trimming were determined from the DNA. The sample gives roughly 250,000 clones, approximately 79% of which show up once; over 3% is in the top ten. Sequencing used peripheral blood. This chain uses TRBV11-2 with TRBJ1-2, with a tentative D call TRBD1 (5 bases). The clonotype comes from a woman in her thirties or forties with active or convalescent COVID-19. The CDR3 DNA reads TGTGCCAGCAGCTCGCCTCGGGGGTCACCGAACTATGGCTACACCTTC. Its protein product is CASSSPRGSPNYGYTF.